These 32 T cell receptor beta chains originate from one sample sequenced in a study of blood T cell repertoires in COVID-19. TCRdb's copy holds only in-frame clones and misses some; the assay was immunoSEQ multiplex PCR. The sample consists of approximately 130,000 clones, more than 80% of them appearing once. Input material: peripheral blood. The source of these receptors is a man in his 70s with active or convalescent COVID-19.

The gene calls are TRBV27 and TRBJ2-3; perhaps TRBD2 as D (5 bases). Trimming stripped 3 bases from V and 5 bases from J, with 21 bases between. CDR1 and CDR2 from the germline V gene are MNHEY and SMNVEV (reference sequence). The CDR3 spans 17 residues. The CDR3 reads CASSFSGSTTIGDTQYF. CDR3 DNA: TGTGCCAGCAGTTTCTCCGGTTCGACTACCATAGGAGATACGCAGTATTTT.

The chain uses TRBV19 and TRBJ1-2, with TRBD1 as a possible D gene (6 bases). Germline V CDR1 and CDR2: LNHDA, SQIVND (reference sequence). This CDR3 spans 16 amino acids. With 5 bases removed from V and 6 bases from J, the gap between germline ends came to 22 bases. The CDR3 reads CASSRTGTRGVDGYTF. The DNA for the CDR3 is TGTGCCAGTAGTCGAACCGGGACAAGGGGAGTCGATGGCTACACCTTC.

The chain carries TRBV2 and TRBJ2-2, with D maybe TRBD1 (6 bases). CDR3 length equals 17 residues. The germline gives CDR1 SNHLY, CDR2 FYNNEI. The V end lost 6 bases, the J end lost 3 bases, and 20 bases lay between the germline ends. The CDR3 spells CASRPGQPPLDTGELFF. As DNA, the CDR3 is TGTGCCAGCAGGCCGGGACAACCTCCCTTAGACACCGGGGAGCTGTTTTTT.

V is TRBV9 and J is TRBJ2-3; the match to TRBD2 covers 8 bases. CDR1 is SGDLS and CDR2 is YYNGEE in the germline V gene. Losses at the gene ends were 0 bases for V and 1 base for J; bases not matched to a gene: 10. The CDR3 totals 18 residues. The CDR3 is CASSVARVQAGGTDTQYF. The CDR3 DNA sequence: TGTGCCAGCAGCGTAGCTCGGGTTCAAGCGGGGGGCACAGATACGCAGTATTTT.

The chain uses TRBV19 and TRBJ2-3; 16 positions match TRBD2. Trimming took 6 bases from V and 5 from J; bases not matched to a gene: 8. The CDR3 runs 17 residues. CDR1 LNHDA and CDR2 SQIVND come from the germline V gene (reference sequence). CDR3 amino acids: CASSQLGTSGRVDTQYF. CDR3 DNA: TGTGCCAGTAGCCAACTTGGGACTAGCGGGAGGGTAGATACGCAGTATTTT.

This clone was seen a single time. The chain links TRBV11-2 to TRBJ2-3; weak D call: TRBD2 (5 bases). Trimming pared 0 bases from V and 1 base from J, leaving 17 bases between. The CDR3 consists of 18 residues. Germline V gene lookup returns CDR1 SGHAT and CDR2 FQNNGV. CDR3 coding DNA: TGTGCCAGCAGCTTAGATTTCGTGGGAGCAATCGGCACAGATACGCAGTATTTT. Its protein product is CASSLDFVGAIGTDTQYF.

V gene TRBV3-1 (or the pseudogene TRBV3-2) combines with J gene TRBJ2-1; TRBD2 agrees at 8 bases. V shed 0 bases and J 9 bases; nucleotides not matched to a gene: 7. The CDR3 is 15 residues long. Per germline, CDR1 LGHDT and CDR2 YNNKEL (reference sequence). The chain's CDR3 is CASSQDSGGRIEQFF. CDR3 bases: TGTGCCAGCAGCCAAGATTCGGGAGGGCGGATTGAGCAGTTCTTC.

This chain joins TRBV25-1 and TRBJ2-3, with D possibly TRBD2 on 6 matching bases. Germline V gene data show CDR1 as MGHDK and CDR2 as SYGVNS. This CDR3 spans 13 amino acids. With 6 bases removed from V and 14 bases from J, the gap between germline ends came to 21 bases. The CDR3 here is CASRGEMGTSRYF. In DNA, the CDR3 is TGTGCCAGCAGGGGGGAGATGGGAACTAGCAGGTATTTT.

This chain links TRBV2 with TRBJ2-3; D gene uncertain. CDR3 size: 12 residues. The V gene's germline CDR1 is SNHLY and CDR2 FYNNEI. Trimming took 9 bases from V and 3 from J, leaving 10 bases between them. CDR3 in DNA: TGTGCCAGTAATGAGGCGACAGATACGCAGTATTTT. As protein: CASNEATDTQYF.

This chain connects TRBV28 to TRBJ2-4, with D perhaps TRBD2 (6 bases). Trimming shortened V by 8 bases and J by 7 bases, and 21 bases separated the two germline ends. The CDR3 has 15 residues. Germline V gene lookup returns CDR1 MDHEN and CDR2 SYDVKM. CDR3 nucleotide sequence: TGTGCCAGCGGCCCCCAGGCGGGGAAGGGGAACATTCAGTACTTC. Translated, it gives CASGPQAGKGNIQYF. Looking up the rest from reference TRBV28 and TRBJ2-4 gives the full variable domain: DVKVTQSSRYLVKRTGEKVFLECVQDMDHENMFWYRQDPGLGLRLIYFSYDVKMKEKGDIPEGYSVSREKKERFSLILESASTNQTSMYLCASGPQAGKGNIQYFGAGTRLSVL.

CDR3 sequence (DNA): TGTGCCAGCGGGTTGCGGGGGGGCGCAGATACGCAGTATTTT. Amino acid sequence: CASGLRGGADTQYF. This sequence joins TRBV5-6 and TRBJ2-3; 9 bases fit TRBD2. The CDR3 totals 14 residues. Germline V gene data show CDR1 as SGHDT and CDR2 as YYEEEE. Trimming took 7 bases from V and 4 from J; bases not matched to a gene: 7.

The J gene is TRBJ2-6, the V gene TRBV4-2, with D tentatively TRBD2 (7 bases). Deletions cut 0 bases from V and 3 bases from J, with 12 bases between. This CDR3 comprises 17 residues. From germline, CDR1 is LGHNA and CDR2 YNFKEQ. CDR3 nucleotide sequence: TGTGCCAGCAGCCAAGAACAGGGAGGGTTTGGGGCCAACGTCCTGACTTTC. The encoded protein is CASSQEQGGFGANVLTF.

The gene calls are TRBV21-1 and TRBJ1-4; TRBD1 reflects the table's D call only, with no check against the DNA. TRBV21-1 is noted as a pseudogene. The CDR3 extends over 14 amino acids. CDR3 bases: TGTGCCAGCAGCCCAAATGGTTGGCAGGAACTTATGCTTTTT. As protein: CASSPNGWQELMLF.

This rearrangement joins TRBV14 to TRBJ2-1; the match to TRBD2 covers 7 bases. The CDR3 contains 16 residues. Trimming removed 5 bases from V and 0 bases from J; junction bases left unmatched: 7. The germline V gene has CDR1 SGHDN and CDR2 FVKESK. CDR3 residues: CASSFPGGSSYNEQFF. For the CDR3, the DNA is TGTGCCAGCAGCTTCCCCGGGGGGAGCTCCTACAATGAGCAGTTCTTC. Together with reference TRBV14 and TRBJ2-1, the CDR3 gives the full variable domain: EAGVTQFPSHSVIEKGQTVTLRCDPISGHDNLYWYRRVMGKEIKFLLHFVKESKQDESGMPNNRFLAERTGGTYSTLKVQPAELEDSGVYFCASSFPGGSSYNEQFFGPGTRLTVL.

The chain recombines TRBV9 with TRBJ2-7; D might be TRBD2 (5 bases). This CDR3 has 14 residues. Germline values: CDR1 SGDLS, CDR2 YYNGEE. V was clipped by 3 bases and J by 7 bases, with 17 bases between them. The CDR3, as DNA: TGTGCCAGCAGCGCAGAATCACGCGGCGGGGAGCAGTACTTC. Protein product: CASSAESRGGEQYF.

V usage is TRBV18 and J usage is TRBJ1-6, with 7 nucleotides matching TRBD1. The CDR3 consists of 13 residues. V shed 6 bases and J 10 bases; nucleotides not matched to a gene: 6. Germline V gene sequence: CDR1 KGHSH, CDR2 LQKENI. CDR3 sequence: CASSEGRGSPLHF. The CDR3 DNA follows: TGTGCCAGCTCGGAGGGCAGGGGGTCACCCCTCCACTTT. Full variable domain (rest looked up from reference TRBV18 and TRBJ1-6): NAGVMQNPRHLVRRRGQEARLRCSPMKGHSHVYWYRQLPEEGLKFMVYLQKENIIDESGMPKERFSAEFPKEGPSILRIQQVVRGDSAAYFCASSEGRGSPLHFGNGTRLTVT.

For the CDR3, the DNA is TGTGCCAGCAGCCAAGATCCCTTTAGCACAGATACGCAGTATTTT. This encodes CASSQDPFSTDTQYF. The chain combines TRBV14 with TRBJ2-3; D is uncertain. Germline V gene data show CDR1 as SGHDN and CDR2 as FVKESK. CDR3 length equals 15 residues. V was shortened by 0 bases and J by 0 bases, with 7 bases between the two germline ends.

The chain recombines TRBV11-1 with TRBJ2-3; D remains ambiguous. Germline V lookup: CDR1 SGHAT, CDR2 FQDESV (reference sequence). Trimming stripped 8 bases from V and 1 base from J, with 13 bases between. The CDR3 has 14 residues. CDR3 sequence reads: CASRREAGTDTQYF. The CDR3 region has the DNA TGTGCCAGCCGCCGCGAAGCTGGCACAGATACGCAGTATTTT.

This rearrangement joins TRBV10-3 to TRBJ1-2, with D maybe TRBD1 (5 bases). V was cut by 0 bases and J by 5 bases, with 10 bases left in between. CDR1 and CDR2 from the germline V gene are ENHRY and SYGVKD. CDR3 length: 14 residues. Written as DNA, the CDR3 is TGTGCCATCAGTGAGTCCCAGGGCTCTTATGGCTACACCTTC. This gives the protein CAISESQGSYGYTF.

The chain employs TRBV6-1 and TRBJ1-6; no firm D call. Deletions cut 1 base from V and 3 bases from J, with 7 bases between. The germline CDR1 and CDR2 sequences are MNHNS and SASEGT. The length of the CDR3 is 15 residues. The CDR3 DNA follows: TGTGCCAGCAGTGAAGGGGCAGGCTATAATTCACCCCTCCACTTT. This gives the protein CASSEGAGYNSPLHF.

The chain uses TRBV2 and TRBJ2-2; possible D gene TRBD2, 7 bases. The germline CDR1 and CDR2 sequences are SNHLY and FYNNEI. Trimming left V 7 bases short and J 4 bases short, with 16 bases between. CDR3 length: 15 amino acids. The CDR3 bases are TGTGCCAGCACCGAAGGGGGGGGAGTCACCGGGGAGCTGTTTTTT. It translates to CASTEGGGVTGELFF.

The chain links TRBV6-5 to TRBJ2-3; D perhaps matches TRBD2 (6 bases). This CDR3 has 15 amino acids. Looked up from germline, CDR1 is MNHEY and CDR2 is SVGAGI. Trimming left V 2 bases short and J 0 bases short, with 9 bases between. The CDR3 region is CASSYRESSTDTQYF. In nucleotides, the CDR3 is TGTGCCAGCAGTTACCGGGAGAGCAGCACAGATACGCAGTATTTT.

In this sample, this clone turned up once. The chain carries TRBV28 and TRBJ1-2; 10 nucleotides align to TRBD1. Looked up from germline, CDR1 is MDHEN and CDR2 is SYDVKM. The junction had 16 bases not matched to a gene; V was cut back by 6 bases and J by 6 bases. There are 17 residues in the CDR3. The CDR3 bases are TGTGCCAGCAGCTCCCCGGGACAGGGGAGTGGTCCGCATGGCTACACCTTC. Its translation is CASSSPGQGSGPHGYTF.

This sequence joins TRBV10-2 and TRBJ1-5; D might be TRBD1 (5 bases). Germline V gene lookup returns CDR1 WSHSY and CDR2 SAAADI. V was shortened by 0 bases and J by 4 bases, with 10 bases between the two germline ends. The CDR3 is made up of 15 amino acids. CDR3 amino acids: CASSESRQGNQPQHF. The CDR3 region has the DNA TGCGCCAGCAGTGAGTCACGTCAGGGAAATCAGCCCCAGCATTTT.

CDR3 loop: CASSSDRVEQYF. The CDR3 DNA reads as TGCGCCAGCAGCTCTGACAGGGTCGAGCAGTACTTC. The chain uses TRBV5-1 and TRBJ2-7; 7 bases align to TRBD1. CDR1 SGHRS and CDR2 YFSETQ come from the germline V gene. V was clipped by 3 bases and J by 6 bases; unmatched bases: 3. This CDR3 is 12 amino acids long.

This clone was counted a single time. The chain is built from TRBV5-4 and TRBJ2-1; D is perhaps TRBD2 (6 bases). This CDR3 is 15 amino acids long. Germline V CDR1 and CDR2: SGHNT, YYREEE (reference sequence). Trimming removed 0 bases at V and 8 bases at J, with 15 bases between. The CDR3 bases are TGTGCCAGCAGCTTGGAGGGACTCCCAGGCGATGAGCAGTTCTTC. It is translated as CASSLEGLPGDEQFF.

This clone was recorded only once. J is TRBJ1-1 and V is TRBV12-3 or TRBV12-4; D is unresolved. The CDR3 spans 13 residues. Trimming took 3 bases from V and 1 from J, leaving 6 bases between them. The CDR3 region is CASSLAPNTEAFF. The CDR3 DNA follows: TGTGCCAGCAGTTTGGCACCGAACACTGAAGCTTTCTTT.

The genes are TRBV18 and TRBJ1-2; the match to TRBD1 covers 9 bases. There are 15 residues in the CDR3. Per the germline V gene, CDR1 is KGHSH and CDR2 is LQKENI. Trimming at V came to 2 bases and at J to 5 bases, leaving 6 bases not matched to a gene. This CDR3 reads CASSPEQGALYGYTF. DNA of the CDR3: TGTGCCAGCTCACCAGAACAGGGGGCTCTTTATGGCTACACCTTC.

This clone has just a few counts. The chain carries TRBV25-1 and TRBJ2-7, with 8 bases identical to TRBD1. Losses at the gene ends were 2 bases for V and 5 bases for J; bases not matched to a gene: 11. This CDR3 is 16 amino acids long. Germline V gene data show CDR1 as MGHDK and CDR2 as SYGVNS. The CDR3 bases are TGTGCCAGCAGTGAACCCCGACAGGGGATATTACACGAGCAGTACTTC. Protein: CASSEPRQGILHEQYF.

V is TRBV24-1 and J is TRBJ2-1, with 7 bases that match TRBD1. The J segment lost 2 bases and the V segment lost 4 bases, leaving 13 bases of the junction unmatched. The CDR3 extends over 18 amino acids. Germline lookup yields CDR1 KGHDR and CDR2 SFDVKD. The CDR3 here is CATSDPSRRTGAYNEQFF. The CDR3 nucleotides read TGTGCCACCAGTGACCCTAGTCGTAGGACAGGAGCCTACAATGAGCAGTTCTTC.

With regard to this clone: Its ends do not fully match the called genes, so a read error is possible. The rearrangement links TRBV7-7 to TRBJ2-2; 8 nucleotides align to TRBD1. Per germline, CDR1 SSHAT and CDR2 FNYEAQ (reference sequence). The CDR3 spans 18 residues. This CDR3 reads CASSLALDRGGRTGELFF. The CDR3 DNA sequence: TGTGCTAGCAGCTTGGCACTTGACAGGGGAGGTCGCACCGGGGAGCTGTTTTTT.

This chain links TRBV3-1 (or the pseudogene TRBV3-2) with TRBJ2-1, with 13 bases aligning to TRBD2. The J segment lost 5 bases and the V segment lost 4 bases, leaving 2 bases of the junction unmatched. This CDR3 is built from 15 residues. Germline V gene sequence: CDR1 LGHDT, CDR2 YNNKEL (reference sequence). The CDR3 sequence: CASSLGLAGHNEQFF. The CDR3 coding sequence is TGTGCCAGCAGCCTGGGACTAGCGGGACACAATGAGCAGTTCTTC.